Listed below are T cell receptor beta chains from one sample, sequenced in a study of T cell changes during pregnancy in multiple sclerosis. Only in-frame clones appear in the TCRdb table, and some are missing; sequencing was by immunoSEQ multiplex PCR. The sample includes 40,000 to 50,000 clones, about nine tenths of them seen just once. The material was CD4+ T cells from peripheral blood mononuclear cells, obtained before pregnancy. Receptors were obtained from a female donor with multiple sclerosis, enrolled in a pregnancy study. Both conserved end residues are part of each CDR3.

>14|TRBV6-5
CASTLGTANTEAFF
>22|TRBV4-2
CASSPEGSGTGLLQAGANVLTF
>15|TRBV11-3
CASSPLAGAQMEQFF
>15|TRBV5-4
CASSWVGQVTDTQYF
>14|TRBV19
CASSRIQPSYEQYF
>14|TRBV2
CASSKDRGAGELFF
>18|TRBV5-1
CASSLPAGANSGANVLTF
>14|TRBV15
CATSRGPVTYEQYF
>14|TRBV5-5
CASSLWQAGEKLFF
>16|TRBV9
CASSTRGQGVEYGYTF
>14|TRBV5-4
CASSLGGRDTEAFF
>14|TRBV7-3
CASSLTRDTGELFF
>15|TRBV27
CASTGDRINTGELFF
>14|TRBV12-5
CASGLSANTGELFF
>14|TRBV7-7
CASSLAGLSDTQYF
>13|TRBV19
CATRTGANYGYTF
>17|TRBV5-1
CASSLAGGLAGLNEQFF
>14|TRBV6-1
CASKDRGFTDTQYF
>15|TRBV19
CASSMRDRGNQPQHF
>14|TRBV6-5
CASSYDREGNTIYF
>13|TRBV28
CAYQDSATYGYTF
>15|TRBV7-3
CASSPRTGGYTEAFF
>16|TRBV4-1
CASRSPGHSSGNEQFF
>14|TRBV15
CATRSGGDPYEQYF
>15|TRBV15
CATKGGGSSNQPQHF
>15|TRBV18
CASSPQGQGQETQYF
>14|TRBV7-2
CASSLRHSQETQYF
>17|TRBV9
CASSVGGGLAGGETQYF
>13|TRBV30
CAWSTGWNNEQFF
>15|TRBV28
CASSLDDRGTDTQYF
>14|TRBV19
CASKYTPGANVLTF
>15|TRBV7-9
CASSLVSRNNSPLHF
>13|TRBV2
CASAAGSQETQYF
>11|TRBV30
CAWGKGVEQYF
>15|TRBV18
CASSRPSGGGTEAFF
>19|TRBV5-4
CASSSAGTGSLSGANVLTF
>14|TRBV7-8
CASSLPGVGNTIYF
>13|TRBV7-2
CASSPRGRETQYF
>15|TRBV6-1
CASSGGDRPNSPLHF
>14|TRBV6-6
CASSYRGGVGEQYF
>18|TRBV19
CASSIVGGIGSGANVLTF
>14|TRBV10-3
CAIRRTSGVHEQYF